These T cell receptor beta chains were read from a single sample in a study of technical replicates of blood from a few donors. Data came from immunoSEQ multiplex PCR; TCRdb stores just in-frame clones and leaves some out. The data hold 80,000 or so clones, with around 94% observed a single time. Sequencing input: T cells isolated from PBMCs. Every receptor here comes from a human donor in good health. The CDR3 runs from the conserved cysteine through the conserved F or W. Each record gives: CDR3 protein, CDR3 DNA, J gene, V gene, D gene, clone size. D genes are given only for firm matches. Where a row states a size, it is once, few, many or the class of an expanded clone; other rows omit it.

CDR3 protein: CASSFGSVGSTDTQYF; CDR3 DNA: TGTGCCAGCAGCTTTGGGTCGGTCGGGAGTACAGATACGCAGTATTTT; J gene: TRBJ2-3; V gene: TRBV7-9; D gene: NA; clone size: NA
CDR3 protein: CASSVAIGVTTDTQYF; CDR3 DNA: TGTGCCAGCAGCGTAGCTATAGGAGTAACCACAGATACGCAGTATTTT; J gene: TRBJ2-3; V gene: TRBV9; D gene: NA; clone size: NA
CDR3 protein: CASSLQGETEQFF; CDR3 DNA: TGTGCCAGCAGCTTACAGGGGGAGACTGAGCAGTTCTTC; J gene: TRBJ2-1; V gene: TRBV11-3; D gene: TRBD1; clone size: NA
CDR3 protein: CASSPMLIRGNQPQHF; CDR3 DNA: TGTGCCAGTAGCCCTATGCTGATACGGGGCAATCAGCCCCAGCATTTT; J gene: TRBJ1-5; V gene: TRBV19; D gene: NA; clone size: once
CDR3 protein: CAWRPLGGIFYNEQFF; CDR3 DNA: TGTGCCTGGCGGCCTCTTGGCGGGATCTTCTACAATGAGCAGTTCTTC; J gene: TRBJ2-1; V gene: TRBV30; D gene: NA; clone size: NA
CDR3 protein: CASSFQGPLYNEQFF; CDR3 DNA: TGTGCCAGCAGTTTCCAGGGTCCTCTCTACAATGAGCAGTTCTTC; J gene: TRBJ2-1; V gene: TRBV25-1; D gene: NA; clone size: NA
CDR3 protein: CASSPVFGQGTEAFF; CDR3 DNA: TGTGCCAGTAGCCCCGTGTTCGGGCAGGGCACTGAAGCTTTCTTT; J gene: TRBJ1-1; V gene: TRBV19; D gene: NA; clone size: NA
CDR3 protein: CASSNGLAGAVETQYF; CDR3 DNA: TGTGCCAGCAGCAATGGACTAGCGGGAGCTGTAGAGACCCAGTACTTC; J gene: TRBJ2-5; V gene: TRBV2; D gene: TRBD2; clone size: NA
CDR3 protein: CAMSGSGNQPQHF; CDR3 DNA: TGTGCCATGTCAGGTTCTGGGAATCAGCCCCAGCATTTT; J gene: TRBJ1-5; V gene: TRBV30; D gene: NA; clone size: NA
CDR3 protein: CASVDRENPGELFF; CDR3 DNA: TGTGCCAGCGTCGACAGGGAGAATCCCGGGGAGCTGTTTTTT; J gene: TRBJ2-2; V gene: TRBV7-9; D gene: TRBD1; clone size: NA
CDR3 protein: CASSSGLNTEAFF; CDR3 DNA: TGTGCCAGCAGCAGTGGACTAAACACTGAAGCTTTCTTT; J gene: TRBJ1-1; V gene: TRBV5-4; D gene: NA; clone size: NA
CDR3 protein: CASSSWNYWRPSESDTQYF; CDR3 DNA: TGCGCCAGCAGCTCTTGGAACTACTGGCGGCCTAGTGAGTCAGATACGCAGTATTTT; J gene: TRBJ2-3; V gene: TRBV5-1; D gene: NA; clone size: NA
CDR3 protein: CASSTTGTSYEQYF; CDR3 DNA: TGTGCCAGCAGCACGACAGGGACCTCCTACGAGCAGTACTTC; J gene: TRBJ2-7; V gene: TRBV9; D gene: TRBD1; clone size: NA
CDR3 protein: CASSVATDRGEQYF; CDR3 DNA: TGTGCCAGCAGCGTAGCCACGGACCGGGGCGAGCAGTACTTC; J gene: TRBJ2-7; V gene: TRBV9; D gene: NA; clone size: NA
CDR3 protein: CASSGTGELFF; CDR3 DNA: TGTGCCAGCTCCGGCACCGGGGAGCTGTTTTTT; J gene: TRBJ2-2; V gene: TRBV18; D gene: NA; clone size: once
CDR3 protein: CASSLGTATEAFF; CDR3 DNA: TGTGCCAGCAGCTTAGGGACAGCAACTGAAGCTTTCTTT; J gene: TRBJ1-1; V gene: TRBV7-9; D gene: NA; clone size: once
CDR3 protein: CASSTLLRDRVRGTQYF; CDR3 DNA: TGTGCCAGCAGCACACTACTCCGGGACAGGGTTCGTGGGACCCAGTACTTC; J gene: TRBJ2-5; V gene: TRBV11-2; D gene: TRBD1; clone size: NA
CDR3 protein: CASSSLQGPYGNTIYF; CDR3 DNA: TGTGCCAGCAGCTCGCTACAGGGGCCCTATGGAAACACCATATATTTT; J gene: TRBJ1-3; V gene: TRBV11-2; D gene: TRBD1; clone size: NA